These T cell receptor beta chains were read from a single sample in a study of CD8+CD57+ T cells in acquired aplastic anemia. Each CDR3 protein is one row after TCRdb ran MiXCR on the reads. This repertoire shows around 200,000 distinct CDR3 sequences, about 44% found once; its top ten account for about an eighth. The specimen was sorted CD4+, CD8+, or CD8+CD57+ T cells (not recorded which) from PBMCs. The receptors originated from a human donor with aplastic anemia. The CDR3 runs from the conserved cysteine through the conserved F or W. The D gene is left open where the match is weak. Only part of the rows carry a size: once, few, many, or a class if the clone is expanded.

v_call,d_call,clone_size,j_call,cdr3_nt,cdr3_aa
TRBV4-1,-,many,TRBJ2-2,TGCGCCAGCAGCCAAGACTGGCCGTCGTATACCGGGGAGCTGTTTTTT,CASSQDWPSYTGELFF
TRBV7-9,-,many,TRBJ2-7,TGTGCCAGGGCGGACCGCCGTTGGAACTGGGGGTCCTACGAGCAGTACTTC,CARADRRWNWGSYEQYF
TRBV5-6,-,many,TRBJ1-3,TGTGCCAGCAGCTTAACAGACCAAACTGGAAACACCATATATTTT,CASSLTDQTGNTIYF
TRBV5-6,-,many,TRBJ1-5,TGTGCCAGCAGCTTTCGACAGGCCCTCAATCAGCCCCAGCATTTT,CASSFRQALNQPQHF
TRBV10-3,-,few,TRBJ1-3,TGTGCCATCAGTGAGTCTTGGCAGGGCATTGGTGGAAACACCATATATTTT,CAISESWQGIGGNTIYF
TRBV7-8,-,-,TRBJ1-3,TGTGCCAGCAGCTTAGCCCGGCAGGCAGCTGGAAACACCATATATTTT,CASSLARQAAGNTIYF
TRBV3-1,-,once,TRBJ2-7,TGTGCCAGCAGCCAAGTCGGACACCTCTACGAGCAGTACTTC,CASSQVGHLYEQYF
TRBV10-3,-,-,TRBJ2-2,TGTGCCATCAAGGGGGCGAACACCGGGGAGCTGTTTTTT,CAIKGANTGELFF
TRBV11-1,TRBD1,-,TRBJ2-7,TGTGCCAGCAGCCCGTCCCAGGGGACAGGTTTCTCCTACGAGCAGTACTTC,CASSPSQGTGFSYEQYF
TRBV7-8,-,-,TRBJ1-1,TGTGCCAGCAGCTTATTCAGGTGGGAAGCTTTCTTT,CASSLFRWEAFF
TRBV25-1,TRBD2,-,TRBJ2-1,TGTGCCAGCAGTGAACCGGGACTAGTCTCCAATGAGCAGTTCTTC,CASSEPGLVSNEQFF
TRBV15,-,few,TRBJ2-3,TGTGCCACCAGCAGAGATCTCGGAGATACGCAGTATTTT,CATSRDLGDTQYF
TRBV7-9,-,-,TRBJ1-2,TGTGCCAGCAAGGGAGGACACTACTATGGCTACACCTTC,CASKGGHYYGYTF
TRBV20-1,TRBD2,-,TRBJ2-1,TGCAGTGCCGGATCCGGGGGGAATGAGCAGTTCTTC,CSAGSGGNEQFF
TRBV2,TRBD2,few,TRBJ2-1,TGTGCCAGCAGAGCCGGGACTAGTGGTTCGGGTGAGCAGTTCTTC,CASRAGTSGSGEQFF
TRBV2,-,-,TRBJ2-2,TGTGCCAGCAGTGAAGTAGGAACCGGGGAGCTGTTTTTT,CASSEVGTGELFF
TRBV29-1,TRBD1,-,TRBJ1-5,TGCAGCGTCCAGGGACAGGGCAATCAGCCCCAGCATTTT,CSVQGQGNQPQHF
TRBV20-1,-,-,TRBJ1-3,TGCAGTGCTAGAAGCGGGGGAAGCTCTGGAAACACCATATATTTT,CSARSGGSSGNTIYF
TRBV5-1,-,many,TRBJ2-5,TGCGCCAGCAGCTTGGCCGGGCCCAAAAGTGACTTC,CASSLAGPKSDF
TRBV19,TRBD2,-,TRBJ2-5,TGTGCCAGTAGCCCTAGCGGGGGAGCGGTCGAGACCCAGTACTTC,CASSPSGGAVETQYF
TRBV20-1,TRBD2,few,TRBJ2-5,TGCAGTGCTAGACTAGCGGGGTACCAAGAGACCCAGTACTTC,CSARLAGYQETQYF
TRBV7-2,-,-,TRBJ2-7,TGTGCCAGCAGCCTAGGCCGGGACTCCTACGAGCAGTACTTC,CASSLGRDSYEQYF
TRBV7-2,TRBD2,-,TRBJ2-5,TGTGCCAGCAGCTTAGAACCAGCGGGAGGAGAGACCCAGTACTTC,CASSLEPAGGETQYF
TRBV3-1,TRBD1,-,TRBJ1-4,TGTGCCAGCAGCCAAGGTGACAGGGGCGATGAAAAACTGTTTTTT,CASSQGDRGDEKLFF
TRBV25-1,-,-,TRBJ1-5,TGTGCCAGCAGTTGGGCAGGGATAGGCCAGCCCCAGCATTTT,CASSWAGIGQPQHF
TRBV2,TRBD2,many,TRBJ2-1,TGTGCCAGCTGTATGTTAGCGGGGGGCTACAATGAGCAGTTCTTC,CASCMLAGGYNEQFF
TRBV24-1,-,-,TRBJ2-3,TGTGCCACCAGTGAAAGGGGGGGGGATACGCAGTATTTT,CATSERGGDTQYF
TRBV9,-,-,TRBJ1-3,TGTGCCAGCAGCGTAGGCCCCCGGGACACCTCTGGAAACACCATATATTTT,CASSVGPRDTSGNTIYF
TRBV5-1,-,many,TRBJ1-5,TGCGCCAGCAGCTTGACACAGGGAGGGAATAGTCAGCCCCAGCATTTT,CASSLTQGGNSQPQHF
TRBV5-1,-,-,TRBJ2-5,TGCGCCAGCAGCCTCATGGCTGGGGGGCCGGAGACCCAGTACTTC,CASSLMAGGPETQYF
TRBV25-1,-,once,TRBJ2-7,TGTGCCAGCAGTGAAGACCTCGTAGCCACCTACGAGCAGTACTTC,CASSEDLVATYEQYF
TRBV20-1,-,-,TRBJ2-3,TGCAGTGCTAGCCCGACCCATTTCGATACGCAGTATTTT,CSASPTHFDTQYF
TRBV2,-,-,TRBJ2-2,TGTGCCAGCAGTCCGAGGGGTGCGAACACCGGGGAGCTGTTTTTT,CASSPRGANTGELFF
TRBV20-1,-,many,TRBJ2-3,TGCAGTTCCGGTAGGGGAGGGGGGGGGCCAGATACGCAGTATTTT,CSSGRGGGGPDTQYF
TRBV10-3,-,few,TRBJ1-1,TGTGCCATCAGTGAGTCGGGTATACGGGAAAGAGCTTTCTTT,CAISESGIRERAFF
TRBV5-1,TRBD2,-,TRBJ2-7,TGCGCCAGCAGACTCACTACCGGGACTAGCGGGAGGATCATGACCTACGAGCAGTACTTC,CASRLTTGTSGRIMTYEQYF
TRBV19,TRBD1,-,TRBJ2-5,TGTGCCAGTAGTAGGACAGGACGGGAGACCCAGTACTTC,CASSRTGRETQYF
TRBV19,-,once,TRBJ2-7,TGTGCCAGTAGTGCCCGCCGGGCCTCAGACGAGCAATACTTC,CASSARRASDEQYF
TRBV14,-,once,TRBJ1-2,TGTGCCAGCAGCCAAGTGAGGGCTGGCTACACCTTC,CASSQVRAGYTF
TRBV19,TRBD1,many,TRBJ2-6,TGTGCCAGTAGTATGGACAGGGATCGCGCAGGCCTCTCACGGGCCAACGTCCTGACTTTC,CASSMDRDRAGLSRANVLTF
TRBV9,-,once,TRBJ1-3,TGTGCCAGCAGCGTGGGAACCGCGGTTTGGAGTGGAAACACCATATATTTT,CASSVGTAVWSGNTIYF
TRBV19,TRBD2,once,TRBJ2-7,TGTGCCAGTAGCGCGCGGGAGATCCACGAGCAGTACTTC,CASSAREIHEQYF
TRBV5-6,-,many,TRBJ1-4,TGTGCCAGCAGCTTGGCCGGGGAAACTAATGAAAAACTGTTTTTT,CASSLAGETNEKLFF
TRBV2,-,-,TRBJ1-1,TGTGCCAGACCTACAGCGAACACTGAAGCTTTCTTT,CARPTANTEAFF
TRBV15,-,-,TRBJ2-1,TGTGCCACCAGCAGAGATGACAGGTATTGGGGTAGTGAGCAGTTCTTC,CATSRDDRYWGSEQFF
TRBV19,-,once,TRBJ2-5,TGTGCCAGTAGTACCTTGGGGCAAGAGACCCAGTACTTC,CASSTLGQETQYF
TRBV29-1,TRBD2,many,TRBJ2-7,TGCAGCGTTGTGGGGGGGGAAGGCAGGGCATTCTACGAGCAGTACTTC,CSVVGGEGRAFYEQYF
TRBV12-3/TRBV12-4,TRBD2,many,TRBJ2-7,TGTGCCAGCAGTTTGGTGAGCGGGGGGGCTCGAGAGCAGTACTTC,CASSLVSGGAREQYF
TRBV19,TRBD2,many,TRBJ2-1,TGTGCCAGTAGTATAAGTTTCACTAGCGGCATAATGGAAGTAGATGAGCAGTTCTTC,CASSISFTSGIMEVDEQFF
TRBV7-6,-,-,TRBJ1-4,TGTGCCAGCAGATTAACCTGGGCTGAAAAACTGTTTTTT,CASRLTWAEKLFF
TRBV7-2,TRBD2,-,TRBJ2-5,TGTGCCAGCAGCCTGATAGCGGGGGGGTCCGGGGCCCAGTACTTC,CASSLIAGGSGAQYF
TRBV3-1,TRBD2,-,TRBJ2-1,TGTGCCAGCAGCCACCTAGCGGGGGGGCTCGGCAATGAGCAGTTCTTC,CASSHLAGGLGNEQFF
TRBV5-1,-,many,TRBJ1-2,TGCGCCAGCAGCTCGTCGGGGGGCAACTATGGCTACACCTTC,CASSSSGGNYGYTF
TRBV19,-,-,TRBJ1-2,TGTGCCAGTAGTAATTCCCAAGGAAGGGATGGCTACACCTTC,CASSNSQGRDGYTF
TRBV29-1,-,-,TRBJ2-7,TGCAGCGTCGACCCGGAACAGTCTCCAACCTACGAGCAGTACTTC,CSVDPEQSPTYEQYF
TRBV19,TRBD1,-,TRBJ1-2,TGTGCGGGACAGTTGGGTGGCTACACCTTC,CAGQLGGYTF
TRBV20-1,-,many,TRBJ1-2,TGCAGTCCAGGGGTAGCGGACTATGGCTACACCTTC,CSPGVADYGYTF